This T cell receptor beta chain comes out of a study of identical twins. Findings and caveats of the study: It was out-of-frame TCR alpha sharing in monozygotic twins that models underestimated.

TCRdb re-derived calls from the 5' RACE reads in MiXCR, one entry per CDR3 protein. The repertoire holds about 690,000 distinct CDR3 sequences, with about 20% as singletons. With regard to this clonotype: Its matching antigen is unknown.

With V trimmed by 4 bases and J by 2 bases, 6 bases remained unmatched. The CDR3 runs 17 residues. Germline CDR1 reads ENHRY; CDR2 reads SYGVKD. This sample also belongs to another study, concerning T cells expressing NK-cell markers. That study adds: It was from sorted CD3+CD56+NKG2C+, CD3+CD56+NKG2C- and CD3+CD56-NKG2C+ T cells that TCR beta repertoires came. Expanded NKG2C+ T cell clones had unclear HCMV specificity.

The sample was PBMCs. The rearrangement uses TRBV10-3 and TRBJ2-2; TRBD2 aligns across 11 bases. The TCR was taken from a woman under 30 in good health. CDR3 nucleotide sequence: TGTGCCATCAGTGGCCCTAGCGGGGGGCACAACACCGGGGAGCTGTTTTTT. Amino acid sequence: CAISGPSGGHNTGELFF.